The clone carrying this TCR beta chain was observed a single time. The antigen is undetermined. This sample includes further DNA sequences coding for the same CDR3. This entry is derived from a study of cytomegalovirus exposure and HLA in healthy donors. The V end lost 1 base, the J end lost 2 bases, and 14 bases lay between the germline ends. Germline assignment: CDR1 SQVTM and CDR2 ANQGSEA. This CDR3 has 15 residues. Study findings and constraints: A later analysis linked a missense DCLRE1C variant to TCR beta V- and J-gene trimming.

Use of 60 Vbeta and 13 Jbeta primers characterized the PCR. The table came from immunoSEQ multiplex PCR; TCRdb's copy has only in-frame clones and leaves some out. The sample includes some 200,000 clones, about 9% seen only once; the top ten take 1% to 1.5%. This TCR was recovered from a woman aged 25 to 45 in good health and CMV-seropositive. This chain uses TRBV29-1 with TRBJ2-5, with D possibly TRBD2 on 5 matching bases. The material sequenced was PBMCs. This CDR3 is CSVEVPRGEQETQYF. The CDR3 nucleotides read TGCAGCGTTGAAGTCCCCCGGGGAGAACAAGAGACCCAGTACTTC.